This T cell receptor (beta chain) was identified in a study of patients and donors after allogeneic stem cell transplantation. This clonotype has a handful of counts. TCRdb reanalysed the RT-PCR reads using MiXCR and keeps one entry per CDR3 protein. Of over 65,000 distinct CDR3 sequences in the sample, roughly 29% were seen once. Deletions cut 2 bases from V and 0 bases from J, with 11 bases between. The CDR3 runs to 15 residues. The V gene's germline CDR1 is SGHRS and CDR2 YFSETQ. Sequenced material: blood, either unsorted or a sorted T cell fraction (not recorded which). This chain connects TRBV5-1 to TRBJ1-1; D call uncertain. The sequence came from a human donor who was either an allogeneic HSCT recipient or a stem cell or donor lymphocyte infusion donor (not recorded which). It is not recorded whose cells these are; they may come from a transplant donor. As DNA, the CDR3 is TGCGCCAGCAGCTTAAGTGTGAATATGAACACTGAAGCTTTCTTT. Its translation: CASSLSVNMNTEAFF.